This T cell receptor beta chain was identified in a study of blood T cells in healthy people across ages. The authors ran a second PCR of roughly 7 to 11 cycles using a sample-barcoded 5' primer and a J-beta primer mix. TCRdb ran MiXCR on the 5' RACE reads and lists one entry per CDR3 protein. The sample has roughly 680,000 distinct CDR3 sequences, 20% to 25% seen once; the top ten hold 3.5% to 4%. This clonotype was seen a few times. CDR3 length equals 15 residues. With 1 base removed from V and 7 bases from J, the gap between germline ends came to 13 bases. The V gene's germline CDR1 is SGHTA and CDR2 FQGNSA.

Material: blood. The chain uses TRBV7-2 and TRBJ1-4, with D perhaps matching TRBD1 (5 bases). This receptor was taken from a man aged 70-80 years in good health. The CDR3: CASSLVAGTGEKLFF. In DNA form, the CDR3 reads TGTGCCAGCAGCTTAGTGGCGGGTACAGGTGAAAAACTGTTTTTT.